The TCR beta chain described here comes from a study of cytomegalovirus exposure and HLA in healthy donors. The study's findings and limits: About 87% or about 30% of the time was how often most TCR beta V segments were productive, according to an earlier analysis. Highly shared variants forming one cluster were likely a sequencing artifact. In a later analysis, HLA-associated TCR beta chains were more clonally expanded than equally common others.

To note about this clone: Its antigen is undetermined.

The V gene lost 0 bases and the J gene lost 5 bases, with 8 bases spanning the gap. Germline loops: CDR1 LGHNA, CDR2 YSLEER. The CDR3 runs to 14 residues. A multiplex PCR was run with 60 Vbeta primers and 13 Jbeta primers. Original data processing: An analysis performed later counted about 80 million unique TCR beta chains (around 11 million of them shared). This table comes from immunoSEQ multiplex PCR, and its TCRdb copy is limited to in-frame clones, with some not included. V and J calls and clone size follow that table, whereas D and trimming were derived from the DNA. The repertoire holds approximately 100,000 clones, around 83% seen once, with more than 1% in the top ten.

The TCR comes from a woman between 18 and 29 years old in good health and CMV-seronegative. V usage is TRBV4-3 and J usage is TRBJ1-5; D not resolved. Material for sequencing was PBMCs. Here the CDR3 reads CASSQEIGDQPQHF. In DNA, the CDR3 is TGCGCCAGCAGCCAAGAGATCGGTGATCAGCCCCAGCATTTT.